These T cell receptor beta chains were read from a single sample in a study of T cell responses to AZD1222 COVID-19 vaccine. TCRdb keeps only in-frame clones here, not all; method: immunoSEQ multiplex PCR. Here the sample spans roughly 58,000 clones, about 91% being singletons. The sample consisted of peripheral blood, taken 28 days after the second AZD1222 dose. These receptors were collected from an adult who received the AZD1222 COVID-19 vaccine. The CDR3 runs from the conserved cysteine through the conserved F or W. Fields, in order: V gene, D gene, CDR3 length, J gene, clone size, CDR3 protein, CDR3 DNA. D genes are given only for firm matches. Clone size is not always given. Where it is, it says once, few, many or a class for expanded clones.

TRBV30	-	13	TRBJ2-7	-	CAWLDRRVYEQYF	TGTGCCTGGCTGGACAGGAGGGTCTACGAGCAGTACTTC
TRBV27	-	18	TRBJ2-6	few	CASSLGPGRDSGANVLTF	TGTGCCAGCAGTTTAGGCCCAGGGCGAGATTCTGGGGCCAACGTCCTGACTTTC
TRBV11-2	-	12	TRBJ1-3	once	CASSLAGNTIYF	TGTGCCAGCAGCTTAGCTGGAAACACCATATATTTT
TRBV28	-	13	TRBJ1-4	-	CASSTNRVEKLFF	TGTGCCAGCAGTACAAACAGGGTTGAAAAACTGTTTTTT
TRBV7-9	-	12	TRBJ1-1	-	CASSTLNTEAFF	TGTGCCAGCAGCACCCTGAACACTGAAGCTTTCTTT
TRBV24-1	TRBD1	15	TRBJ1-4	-	CATSDAGTGNEKLFF	TGTGCCACCAGTGACGCCGGGACAGGGAATGAAAAACTGTTTTTT
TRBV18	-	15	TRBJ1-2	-	CASSPNPTVNYGYTF	TGTGCCAGCTCCCCCAACCCGACAGTCAACTATGGCTACACCTTC
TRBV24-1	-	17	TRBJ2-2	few	CATSDLRAPPNTGELFF	TGTGCCACCAGTGATTTGCGGGCTCCACCGAACACCGGGGAGCTGTTTTTT
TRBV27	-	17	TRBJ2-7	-	CASSSRAEVGLGDEQYF	TGTGCCAGCAGTTCCCGGGCCGAAGTTGGCTTGGGCGACGAGCAGTACTTC
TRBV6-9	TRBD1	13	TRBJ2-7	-	CASSGTGGDEQYF	TGTGCCAGTTCCGGGACAGGGGGCGACGAGCAGTACTTC
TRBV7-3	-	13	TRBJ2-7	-	CASSRLGQSEQYF	TGTGCCAGCAGCCGCCTAGGGCAGAGCGAGCAGTACTTC
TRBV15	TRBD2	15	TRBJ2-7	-	CATSRGLAVSYEQYF	TGTGCCACCAGCAGAGGACTAGCGGTTTCCTACGAGCAGTACTTC
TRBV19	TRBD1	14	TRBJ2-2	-	CASSINRGTGELFF	TGTGCCAGTAGTATTAACAGGGGGACCGGGGAGCTGTTTTTT
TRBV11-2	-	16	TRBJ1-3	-	CASSAPGWGSGNTIYF	TGTGCCAGCAGCGCCCCAGGGTGGGGCTCTGGAAACACCATATATTTT
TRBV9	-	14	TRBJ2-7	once	CASSVATGGYEQYF	TGTGCCAGCAGCGTAGCGACGGGCGGATACGAGCAGTACTTC
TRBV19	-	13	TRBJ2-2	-	CASSSGVTGELFF	TGTGCCAGTAGTTCGGGAGTCACCGGGGAGCTGTTTTTT
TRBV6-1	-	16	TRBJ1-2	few	CASSEVLGQPSYGYTF	TGTGCCAGCAGTGAAGTTCTAGGACAGCCGTCTTATGGCTACACCTTC
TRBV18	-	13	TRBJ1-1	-	CATRQAMNTEAFF	TGTGCCACGAGACAGGCCATGAACACTGAAGCTTTCTTT
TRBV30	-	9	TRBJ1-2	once	CALGYGYTF	TGTGCCCTGGGTTATGGCTACACCTTC
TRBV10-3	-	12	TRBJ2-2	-	CAFGQNTGELFF	TGTGCCTTTGGACAGAACACCGGGGAGCTGTTTTTT
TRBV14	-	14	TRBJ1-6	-	CASSFWDFSSPLHF	TGTGCCAGCAGCTTTTGGGATTTCAGTTCACCCCTCCACTTT
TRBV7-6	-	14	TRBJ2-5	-	CASKQGGPQETQYF	TGTGCCAGCAAACAAGGCGGGCCCCAAGAGACCCAGTACTTC
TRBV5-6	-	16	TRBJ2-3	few	CASSLVGTGLTYTQYF	TGTGCCAGCAGCTTGGTCGGGACGGGCCTTACCTATACGCAGTATTTT
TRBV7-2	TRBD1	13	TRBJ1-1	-	CASSLYGRGEAFF	TGTGCCAGCAGCTTATACGGCAGGGGGGAAGCTTTCTTT
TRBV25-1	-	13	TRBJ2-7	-	CASSGNGFYEQYF	TGTGCCAGCAGTGGGAACGGTTTCTACGAGCAGTACTTC
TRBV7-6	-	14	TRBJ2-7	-	CASSLAYSGSEQYF	TGTGCCAGCAGCTTAGCGTATTCGGGGTCCGAGCAGTACTTC
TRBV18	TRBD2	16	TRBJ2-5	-	CASSPRSAGGKETQYF	TGTGCCAGCTCACCACGGTCAGCGGGAGGGAAGGAGACCCAGTACTTC
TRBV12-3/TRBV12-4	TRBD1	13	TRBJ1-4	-	CASSSGTGEKLFF	TGTGCCAGCAGCTCCGGGACAGGAGAAAAACTGTTTTTT
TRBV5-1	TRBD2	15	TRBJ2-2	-	CASYSAGTNTGELFF	TGCGCCAGCTACTCAGCGGGGACGAACACCGGGGAGCTGTTTTTT
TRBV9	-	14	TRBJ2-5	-	CASSPALYQETQYF	TGTGCCAGCAGCCCCGCCCTGTACCAAGAGACCCAGTACTTC
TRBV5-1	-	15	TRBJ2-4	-	CASSRIGEAKNIQYF	TGCGCCAGCAGCCGCATAGGCGAAGCCAAAAACATTCAGTACTTC
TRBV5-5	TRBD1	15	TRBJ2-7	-	CASSLGAGTVYEQYF	TGTGCCAGCAGCTTGGGGGCCGGGACAGTCTACGAGCAGTACTTC
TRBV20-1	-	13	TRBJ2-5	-	CSASDRLQETQYF	TGCAGTGCTAGTGATCGACTGCAAGAGACCCAGTACTTC
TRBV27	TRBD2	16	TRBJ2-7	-	CASSSLAGVNPYEQYF	TGTGCCAGCAGTTCCCTAGCGGGGGTTAATCCTTACGAGCAGTACTTC
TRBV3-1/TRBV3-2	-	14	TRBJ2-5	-	CASSHTGAYETQYF	TGTGCCAGCAGCCATACGGGGGCTTATGAGACCCAGTACTTC
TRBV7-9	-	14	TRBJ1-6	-	CASSLAWDGAPLHF	TGTGCCAGCAGCTTAGCATGGGACGGGGCCCCCCTCCACTTT
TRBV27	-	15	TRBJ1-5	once	CASSRAAALNQPQHF	TGTGCCAGCAGCCGCGCAGCCGCGCTCAATCAGCCCCAGCATTTT
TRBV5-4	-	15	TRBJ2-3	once	CASSPMDAPTDTQYF	TGTGCCAGCAGCCCAATGGACGCCCCGACAGATACGCAGTATTTT
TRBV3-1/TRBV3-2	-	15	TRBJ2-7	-	CASSLWQSGTYEQYF	TGTGCCAGCAGCCTATGGCAAAGCGGCACCTACGAGCAGTACTTC
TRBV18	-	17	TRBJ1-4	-	CASSLGGKVSTNEKLFF	TGTGCCAGCTCCCTCGGCGGCAAAGTGTCAACTAATGAAAAACTGTTTTTT
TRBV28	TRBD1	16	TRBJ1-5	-	CASSFLRGGSNQPQHF	TGTGCCAGCAGTTTTCTCAGGGGGGGGAGCAATCAGCCCCAGCATTTT
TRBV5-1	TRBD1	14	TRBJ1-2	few	CASSPPGQVRGYTF	TGCGCCAGCAGCCCACCGGGACAGGTTAGAGGCTACACCTTC
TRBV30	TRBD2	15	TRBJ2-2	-	CAGIPGLAGTGELFF	TGTGCCGGAATCCCGGGACTAGCGGGGACCGGGGAGCTGTTTTTT
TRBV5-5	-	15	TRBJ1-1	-	CASSIRATVNTEAFF	TGTGCCAGCAGCATAAGGGCCACCGTGAACACTGAAGCTTTCTTT
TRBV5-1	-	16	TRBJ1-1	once	CASSLAGGKGNTEAFF	TGCGCCAGCAGCTTGGCCGGAGGGAAGGGGAACACTGAAGCTTTCTTT
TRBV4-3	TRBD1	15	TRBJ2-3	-	CASSHDRAGTDTQYF	TGCGCCAGCAGCCACGACAGGGCAGGCACAGATACGCAGTATTTT
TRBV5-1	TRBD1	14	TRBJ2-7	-	CASRAGTGSVEQYF	TGCGCCAGCAGAGCCGGGACAGGGTCGGTGGAGCAGTACTTC
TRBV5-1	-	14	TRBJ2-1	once	CASSLEPVYNEQFF	TGCGCCAGCAGCTTGGAGCCGGTCTACAATGAGCAGTTCTTC
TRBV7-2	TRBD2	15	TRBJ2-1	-	CASSLGTSDYNEQFF	TGTGCCAGCAGCTTAGGGACTAGCGATTACAATGAGCAGTTCTTC
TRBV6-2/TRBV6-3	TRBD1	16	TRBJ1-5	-	CASSPLQGGNNQPQHF	TGTGCCAGCAGTCCCTTACAGGGGGGTAACAATCAGCCCCAGCATTTT
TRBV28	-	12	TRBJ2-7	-	CASSLGDYEQYF	TGTGCCAGCAGTTTAGGTGATTACGAGCAGTACTTC
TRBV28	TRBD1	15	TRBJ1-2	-	CASSSAGTANYGYTF	TGTGCCAGCAGTTCCGCCGGGACAGCTAACTATGGCTACACCTTC
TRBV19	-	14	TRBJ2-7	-	CASSIYPREEEQYF	TGTGCCAGTAGTATATACCCCAGGGAAGAAGAGCAGTACTTC
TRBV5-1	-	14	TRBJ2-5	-	CASSLAWGSQTQYF	TGCGCCAGCAGCTTGGCCTGGGGATCTCAGACCCAGTACTTC
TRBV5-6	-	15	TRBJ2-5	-	CASSLAGAGQETQYF	TGTGCCAGCAGCTTAGCAGGGGCAGGGCAAGAGACCCAGTACTTC
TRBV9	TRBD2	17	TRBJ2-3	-	CASSVGGLAGGTDTQYF	TGTGCCAGCAGCGTAGGAGGACTAGCGGGGGGCACAGATACGCAGTATTTT
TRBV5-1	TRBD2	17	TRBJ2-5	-	CASTPTGTSGVGETQYF	TGCGCCAGCACGCCCACCGGGACTAGCGGGGTTGGGGAGACCCAGTACTTC
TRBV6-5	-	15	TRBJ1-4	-	CASMPRIDGGEKLFF	TGTGCCAGCATGCCCAGGATCGACGGGGGGGAAAAACTGTTTTTT
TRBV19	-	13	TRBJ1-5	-	CASSTQRNQPQHF	TGTGCCAGTAGTACACAAAGAAATCAGCCCCAGCATTTT
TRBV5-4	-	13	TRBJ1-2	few	CASSHPGVRGYTF	TGTGCCAGCAGCCACCCAGGGGTTCGGGGCTACACCTTC